The rows below give T cell receptor beta chains drawn from one sample of a study of identical twins. In TCRdb, the 5' RACE reads were re-called with MiXCR into one record per CDR3 protein. The sample consists of fewer than 500,000 distinct CDR3 sequences, roughly 24% of them appearing once. This sample was also put to use in a study of T cells expressing NK-cell markers.

The material sequenced was CD4+ T cells sorted from blood. Receptor source: a woman younger than 30 in good health. Both conserved end residues are part of each CDR3. The D gene is left open where the match is weak. For some rows the clone size is stated as once, few or many, or as a class when expanded; others skip it.

J: TRBJ2-1; D: TRBD2; V: TRBV7-2; size: .; DNA: TGTGCCAGCAGCCTGGGTGGGCGGGGGGTACACAATGAGCAGTTCTTC; CDR3: CASSLGGRGVHNEQFF
J: TRBJ2-7; D: .; V: TRBV6-5; size: few; DNA: TGTGCCAGCAGTTACTCGCCCCTTGGGGGTTTGTACGAGCAGTACTTC; CDR3: CASSYSPLGGLYEQYF
J: TRBJ1-6; D: .; V: TRBV29-1; size: .; DNA: TGCAGCGTTCGGGAGAGCTCCTATAATTCACCCCTCCACTTT; CDR3: CSVRESSYNSPLHF
J: TRBJ2-7; D: TRBD2; V: TRBV5-1; size: .; DNA: TGCGCCAGCAGCTTATTGACTAGCGGGGTCTACGAGCAGTACTTC; CDR3: CASSLLTSGVYEQYF
J: TRBJ2-3; D: .; V: TRBV27; size: once; DNA: TGTGCCAGCAGTTTCCAGGGGCGAATCACAGATACGCAGTATTTT; CDR3: CASSFQGRITDTQYF
J: TRBJ1-1; D: .; V: TRBV20-1; size: .; DNA: TGCAGTGCTAGGGCGGTGCGGACTGAAGCTTTCTTT; CDR3: CSARAVRTEAFF
J: TRBJ1-1; D: .; V: TRBV20-1; size: few; DNA: TGCAGTGCTAGAGAATCGACTGAAGCTTTCTTT; CDR3: CSARESTEAFF
J: TRBJ2-1; D: .; V: TRBV12-3/TRBV12-4; size: few; DNA: TGTGCCAGCAGTTTGACGACTGAACTTATCTTC; CDR3: CASSLTTELIF
J: TRBJ1-6; D: .; V: TRBV7-2; size: .; DNA: TGTGCCAGCAGCTTAGGGCCGCTTTATAATTCACCCCTCCACTTT; CDR3: CASSLGPLYNSPLHF
J: TRBJ2-3; D: .; V: TRBV7-2; size: few; DNA: TGTGCCAGCAGCCCAAAAATCCTAGATACGCAGTATTTT; CDR3: CASSPKILDTQYF
J: TRBJ2-7; D: TRBD2; V: TRBV5-1; size: few; DNA: TGCGCCAGCAGCTTGGTCAGAGGCGGCCTTAGCGGGTCCTACGAGCAGTACTTC; CDR3: CASSLVRGGLSGSYEQYF
J: TRBJ2-1; D: .; V: TRBV12-3/TRBV12-4; size: .; DNA: TGTGCCAGCAGTTTAAATCCGAATCCAGTAATAAATGAGCAGTTCTTC; CDR3: CASSLNPNPVINEQFF
J: TRBJ2-7; D: .; V: TRBV12-3/TRBV12-4; size: few; DNA: TGTGCCAGCAGTAAAGACAGCCCCCAGTACTTC; CDR3: CASSKDSPQYF
J: TRBJ1-1; D: TRBD1; V: TRBV29-1; size: few; DNA: TGCAGCGCAGGGGGTTTGAACACTGAAGCTTTCTTT; CDR3: CSAGGLNTEAFF
J: TRBJ2-5; D: .; V: TRBV2; size: few; DNA: TGTGCCAGCGAGGGGGGGCAAAGGGCCCAGTACTTC; CDR3: CASEGGQRAQYF
J: TRBJ2-1; D: TRBD2; V: TRBV10-3; size: few; DNA: TGTGCCACCACTAGCGGGAGAGACAATGAGCAGTTCTTC; CDR3: CATTSGRDNEQFF
J: TRBJ2-2; D: .; V: TRBV15; size: few; DNA: TGTGCCACCAGGCCAGGGAGTCACGGGGAGCTGTTTTTT; CDR3: CATRPGSHGELFF
J: TRBJ2-1; D: .; V: TRBV9; size: few; DNA: TGTGCCAGCAGCGTTGGTTGGGGGAACCTACGGAATGAGCAGTTCTTC; CDR3: CASSVGWGNLRNEQFF
J: TRBJ2-5; D: TRBD2; V: TRBV5-1; size: many; DNA: TGCGCCAGCAGCTTGGCCCCGGGACTAGCGGGACGCGAGACCCAGTACTTC; CDR3: CASSLAPGLAGRETQYF
J: TRBJ2-1; D: .; V: TRBV10-3; size: few; DNA: TGTGCCATCAAGTCGGACCGTTCCCAAAATGAGCAGTTCTTC; CDR3: CAIKSDRSQNEQFF
J: TRBJ2-7; D: TRBD1; V: TRBV6-4; size: .; DNA: TGTGCCAGCAGTGCCCGACAGGGAATGGAGCAGTACTTC; CDR3: CASSARQGMEQYF
J: TRBJ1-2; D: TRBD1; V: TRBV29-1; size: .; DNA: TGCAGCGTTGCCGGGACAGAGACTAACTATGGCTACACCTTC; CDR3: CSVAGTETNYGYTF
J: TRBJ2-2; D: TRBD2; V: TRBV7-2; size: few; DNA: TGTGCCAGCAGCCAGAGTAGCGGGTCTGGGGAGCTGTTTTTT; CDR3: CASSQSSGSGELFF
J: TRBJ2-1; D: .; V: TRBV12-3/TRBV12-4; size: few; DNA: TGTGCCAGCAGCCTAGTGGCCCCCTACAATGAGCAGTTCTTC; CDR3: CASSLVAPYNEQFF
J: TRBJ2-1; D: .; V: TRBV12-3/TRBV12-4; size: few; DNA: TGTGCCACGACATACGTGGGGAAAAATGAGCAGTTCTTC; CDR3: CATTYVGKNEQFF
J: TRBJ2-1; D: .; V: TRBV25-1; size: .; DNA: TGTGCCAGCAGTGAATCTCGAAACGGGGGGCGAAATGAGCAGTTCTTC; CDR3: CASSESRNGGRNEQFF
J: TRBJ2-5; D: TRBD1; V: TRBV6-1; size: few; DNA: TGTGCCAGCAAACCAACGTGGGACAGGGATGTAGAGACCCAGTACTTC; CDR3: CASKPTWDRDVETQYF
J: TRBJ1-2; D: .; V: TRBV12-3/TRBV12-4; size: .; DNA: TGTGCCAGCAAATATACGGGGGGTGGCTACACCTTC; CDR3: CASKYTGGGYTF
J: TRBJ2-3; D: .; V: TRBV9; size: .; DNA: TGTGCCAGCAGCGTCCAGCGGGCCACAGATACGCAGTATTTT; CDR3: CASSVQRATDTQYF
J: TRBJ2-1; D: TRBD2; V: TRBV27; size: .; DNA: TGTGCCAGCAGTTTAGCTGCGGGGGAGACCTACAATGAGCAGTTCTTC; CDR3: CASSLAAGETYNEQFF
J: TRBJ2-6; D: .; V: TRBV6-5; size: .; DNA: TGTGCCAGCAGTTACTCAGTAACTGGGGCCAACGTCCTGACTTTC; CDR3: CASSYSVTGANVLTF
J: TRBJ1-2; D: TRBD1; V: TRBV12-3/TRBV12-4; size: .; DNA: TGTGCCAGCAGCGGACAGGGTTTTATCTATGGCTACACCTTC; CDR3: CASSGQGFIYGYTF
J: TRBJ1-1; D: .; V: TRBV29-1; size: .; DNA: TGCAGCGTATACCAGGGAAACACTGAAGCTTTCTTT; CDR3: CSVYQGNTEAFF
J: TRBJ2-7; D: TRBD1; V: TRBV28; size: many; DNA: TGTGCCAGCACCGTGAACAGGGGCGAGCAGTACTTC; CDR3: CASTVNRGEQYF
J: TRBJ2-3; D: .; V: TRBV16; size: few; DNA: TGTGCCAGCAGCCAAGCGGACCGAACAGATACGCAGTATTTT; CDR3: CASSQADRTDTQYF
J: TRBJ2-3; D: TRBD2; V: TRBV11-2; size: .; DNA: TGTGCCAGCAGCTTAGGACCCTACGGGGAGCGGGAGGTAACAGATACGCAGTATTTT; CDR3: CASSLGPYGEREVTDTQYF
J: TRBJ2-5; D: TRBD1; V: TRBV5-1; size: .; DNA: TGCGCCGGCAGCTCACAGGGGAAAGAGACCCAGTACTTC; CDR3: CAGSSQGKETQYF
J: TRBJ2-7; D: .; V: TRBV29-1; size: .; DNA: TGCAGCGTTGCAGGGGGGACTAGTGCTCCCGAGCAGTACTTC; CDR3: CSVAGGTSAPEQYF
J: TRBJ2-7; D: .; V: TRBV7-9; size: .; DNA: TGTGCCAGCAGCTTAGAGTCCGCCACCGAGCAGTACTTC; CDR3: CASSLESATEQYF
J: TRBJ2-2; D: TRBD1; V: TRBV5-5; size: many; DNA: TGTGCCAGCAGCTTGGGACAGGGCGAATATACCGGGGAGCTGTTTTTT; CDR3: CASSLGQGEYTGELFF
J: TRBJ2-1; D: .; V: TRBV5-1; size: few; DNA: TGCGCCAGCAGCTTGGCGCCGACACTTGACTACAATGAGCAGTTCTTC; CDR3: CASSLAPTLDYNEQFF